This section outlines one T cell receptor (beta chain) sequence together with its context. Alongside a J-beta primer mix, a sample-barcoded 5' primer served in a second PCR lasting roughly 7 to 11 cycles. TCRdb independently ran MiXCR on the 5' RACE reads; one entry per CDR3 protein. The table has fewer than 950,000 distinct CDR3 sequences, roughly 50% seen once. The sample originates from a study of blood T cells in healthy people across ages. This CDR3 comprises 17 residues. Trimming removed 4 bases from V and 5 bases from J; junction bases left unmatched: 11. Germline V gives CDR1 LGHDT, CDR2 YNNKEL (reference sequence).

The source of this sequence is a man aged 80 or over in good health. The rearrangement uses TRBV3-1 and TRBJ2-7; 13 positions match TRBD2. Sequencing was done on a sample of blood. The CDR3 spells CASSLRPGLAGAHEQYF. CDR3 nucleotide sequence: TGTGCCAGCAGCCTGCGGCCAGGACTAGCGGGAGCGCACGAGCAGTACTTC.